The 22 T cell receptor beta chains below come from one sample, sequenced in a study of blood T cell repertoires in COVID-19. Repertoires were generated with immunoSEQ multiplex PCR, while TCRdb's copy carries only in-frame clones and drops some. The top ten hold 4.5% to 6% of the sample, which has fewer than 90,000 clones, roughly 86% seen once. The sequencing input was peripheral blood. The origin of the receptors is a man in his forties or fifties with active or convalescent COVID-19.

The chain combines TRBV3-1 (or the pseudogene TRBV3-2) with TRBJ2-3; no clear D. Per the germline V gene, CDR1 is LGHDT and CDR2 is YNNKEL (reference sequence). This CDR3 contains 15 residues. The V gene lost 0 bases and the J gene lost 0 bases, with 7 bases spanning the gap. The CDR3 coding sequence is TGTGCCAGCAGCCAAGATGATACTAGCACAGATACGCAGTATTTT. It encodes CASSQDDTSTDTQYF.

The genes are TRBV19 and TRBJ1-1; no firm D call. Between the trimmed V and J ends, which lost 7 bases and 4 bases, there was a span of 10 bases. The V gene's germline CDR1 is LNHDA and CDR2 SQIVND (reference sequence). CDR3 length equals 12 residues. CDR3 coding DNA: TGTGCCAGTAAAGCCTCGGGCACTGAAGCTTTCTTT. The encoded protein is CASKASGTEAFF. Together with reference TRBV19 and TRBJ1-1, the CDR3 gives the full variable domain: DGGITQSPKYLFRKEGQNVTLSCEQNLNHDAMYWYRQDPGQGLRLIYYSQIVNDFQKGDIAEGYSVSREKKESFPLTVTSAQKNPTAFYLCASKASGTEAFFGQGTRLTVV.

The V and J genes are TRBV10-1 and TRBJ1-6, with D unresolved. The germline gives CDR1 WNHNN, CDR2 SYGVQD (reference sequence). This CDR3 region has 13 residues. With 4 bases removed from V and 6 bases from J, the gap between germline ends came to 7 bases. This CDR3 is CASSAQINSPLHF. The CDR3 nucleotides are TGCGCCAGCAGTGCGCAGATTAATTCACCCCTCCACTTT.

V and J are TRBV5-1 and TRBJ2-5; 12 positions match TRBD2. The CDR3 is made up of 15 amino acids. Germline CDR1 SGHRS, CDR2 YFSETQ. J gave up 6 bases and V 3 bases, and 6 bases lay outside the gene matches. The CDR3 protein is CASSSLAGGHQTQYF. As DNA, the CDR3 is TGCGCCAGCAGCTCCCTAGCGGGGGGGCATCAGACCCAGTACTTC. Based on the CDR3 plus reference TRBV5-1 and TRBJ2-5, the full variable domain is KAGVTQTPRYLIKTRGQQVTLSCSPISGHRSVSWYQQTPGQGLQFLFEYFSETQRNKGNFPGRFSGRQFSNSRSEMNVSTLELGDSALYLCASSSLAGGHQTQYFGPGTRLLVL.

A few counts support this clone. This chain joins TRBV2 and TRBJ2-3; 8 positions match TRBD2. After removal of 8 bases from V and 0 bases from J, the junction contained 7 bases not matched to a gene. Germline assignment: CDR1 SNHLY and CDR2 FYNNEI. The CDR3 totals 15 residues. This CDR3 reads CASGLRGESTDTQYF. DNA of the CDR3: TGTGCCAGCGGATTGCGGGGGGAGAGCACAGATACGCAGTATTTT.

The chain couples TRBV30 to TRBJ1-4; 7 bases line up with TRBD1. V gave up 5 bases and J gave up 2 bases; unmatched junction bases: 2. This CDR3 is 13 amino acids long. The germline V gene encodes CDR1 GTSNPN and CDR2 SVGIG (reference sequence). The CDR3 sequence: CAWGTATNEKLFF. The CDR3 nucleotides are TGTGCCTGGGGGACAGCCACTAATGAAAAACTGTTTTTT. Full variable domain (rest looked up from reference TRBV30 and TRBJ1-4): SQTIHQWPATLVQPVGSPLSLECTVEGTSNPNLYWYRQAAGRGLQLLFYSVGIGQISSEVPQNLSASRPQDRQFILSSKKLLLSDSGFYLCAWGTATNEKLFFGSGTQLSVL.

The chain couples TRBV9 to TRBJ1-1, with 10 nucleotides matching TRBD1. The CDR3 has 17 residues. In germline, CDR1 is SGDLS, CDR2 YYNGEE. Germline trimming cut 4 bases from V and 0 bases from J; bases unmatched to any gene: 9. CDR3 sequence (DNA): TGTGCCAGCAGCCGGGACAGGGGTGGTTCTATGAACACTGAAGCTTTCTTT. Translated: CASSRDRGGSMNTEAFF.

This chain joins TRBV6-5 and TRBJ2-3, with 7 positions matching TRBD1. The CDR3 loop spans 14 amino acids. Looked up from germline, CDR1 is MNHEY and CDR2 is SVGAGI. Trimming at V came to 6 bases and at J to 2 bases, leaving 5 bases not matched to a gene. The chain's CDR3 is CASRRQGDTDTQYF. The CDR3 DNA reads as TGTGCCAGCAGGCGACAGGGTGACACAGATACGCAGTATTTT.

This clone was observed a handful of times. The genes are TRBV7-9 and TRBJ2-1; 9 nucleotides align to TRBD1. After removal of 5 bases from V and 2 bases from J, the junction contained 4 bases not matched to a gene. Germline lookup yields CDR1 SEHNR and CDR2 FQNEAQ (reference sequence). This CDR3 comprises 15 residues. CDR3 sequence (DNA): TGTGCCAGCAGCCAGAGGGACAGGGCCTACAATGAGCAGTTCTTC. This gives the protein CASSQRDRAYNEQFF. Full variable domain (rest looked up from reference TRBV7-9 and TRBJ2-1): DTGVSQNPRHKITKRGQNVTFRCDPISEHNRLYWYRQTLGQGPEFLTYFQNEAQLEKSRLLSDRFSAERPKGSFSTLEIQRTEQGDSAMYLCASSQRDRAYNEQFFGPGTRLTVL.

This clone has just a few counts. The chain combines TRBV4-1 with TRBJ1-6; D remains unclear. Germline V lookup: CDR1 MGHRA, CDR2 YSYEKL. V lost 2 bases and J 4 bases, leaving 3 bases between the germline ends. The CDR3 spans 13 residues. This CDR3 is CASSQLYNSPLHF. The DNA of the CDR3 is TGCGCCAGCAGCCAACTTTATAATTCACCCCTCCACTTT.

This clone was counted only a few times. The chain employs TRBV6-5 and TRBJ2-2; a weak D match, TRBD1 (7 bases). V was clipped by 0 bases and J by 4 bases, with 12 bases between them. This CDR3 is built from 16 residues. Germline values: CDR1 MNHEY, CDR2 SVGAGI. CDR3 residues: CASSYSGGGSTGELFF. The CDR3 nucleotides read TGTGCCAGCAGTTACTCAGGAGGGGGCAGCACCGGGGAGCTGTTTTTT.

This clone was counted a few times. The J gene is TRBJ2-1, the V gene TRBV7-8, with D possibly being TRBD1 (6 bases). The V gene's germline CDR1 is SGHVS and CDR2 FQNEAQ. V lost 5 bases and J lost 4, with 9 bases in between. The CDR3 sequence is 13 residues long. Here the CDR3 DNA reads TGTGCCAGCAGCCCAGGACAGTACAATGAGCAGTTCTTC. This codes for CASSPGQYNEQFF.

This chain connects TRBV3-1 (or the pseudogene TRBV3-2) to TRBJ2-7; 14 bases agree with TRBD2. Germline-derived CDR1 and CDR2 are LGHDT and YNNKEL (reference sequence). The CDR3 length is 14 residues. The CDR3, as DNA: TGTCCGGGGACTAGCGGGGGACTAACCCTCGAGCAGTACGTC. It translates to CPGTSGGLTLEQYV.

The chain recombines TRBV27 with TRBJ2-2, with 10 bases fitting TRBD1. The CDR3 loop spans 15 amino acids. Germline V gene sequence: CDR1 MNHEY, CDR2 SMNVEV (reference sequence). V lost 3 bases to trimming and J lost 7 bases; unmatched junction nucleotides: 5. Here the CDR3 reads CASSFPGTGVGELFF. CDR3 nucleotide sequence: TGTGCCAGCAGTTTTCCAGGGACAGGGGTCGGGGAGCTGTTTTTT.

This clone was observed a single time. The chain employs TRBV7-9 and TRBJ1-2, with no clear D. Germline CDR1 SEHNR, CDR2 FQNEAQ (reference sequence). The CDR3 totals 14 residues. Trimming removed 5 bases from V and 2 bases from J, with 12 bases in between. CDR3 region: CASSPSSGNYGYTF. In DNA, the CDR3 is TGTGCCAGCAGCCCCTCCTCGGGAAACTATGGCTACACCTTC.

V usage is TRBV5-8 and J usage is TRBJ1-1, with D perhaps TRBD1 (6 bases). Germline V gene sequence: CDR1 SGHTS, CDR2 YDEGEE. The CDR3 sequence is 14 residues long. Between the trimmed V and J ends, which lost 2 bases and 4 bases, there was a span of 12 bases. CDR3 nucleotide sequence: TGTGCCAGCAGCTTTACGGCAGGGGTCACTGAAGCTTTCTTT. This gives the protein CASSFTAGVTEAFF.

The chain combines TRBV5-1 with TRBJ2-1, with 11 bases fitting TRBD1. The CDR3 spans 16 residues. Germline trimming cut 3 bases from V and 4 bases from J; bases unmatched to any gene: 6. The germline V gene has CDR1 SGHRS and CDR2 YFSETQ. The DNA of the CDR3 is TGCGCCAGCAGCTCCTGGACAGGGGGCGTGTACAATGAGCAGTTCTTC. It translates to CASSSWTGGVYNEQFF.

The V call is TRBV6-2 or TRBV6-3, the J call TRBJ2-1; TRBD2 aligns across 8 bases. This CDR3 is built from 14 residues. Germline V CDR1 and CDR2: MNHEY, SVGEGT. V gave up 5 bases and J gave up 5 bases; unmatched junction bases: 5. As DNA, the CDR3 is TGTGCCAGCAGTCCGGGGGGGGCCAACAATGAGCAGTTCTTC. Protein: CASSPGGANNEQFF.

This sequence joins TRBV5-1 and TRBJ1-3; TRBD1 might be the D (5 bases). V lost 3 bases to trimming and J lost 7 bases, with 14 bases between them. Germline CDR1 SGHRS, CDR2 YFSETQ. The CDR3 has 14 amino acids. CDR3 sequence reads: CASSSERGQNTIYF. DNA for the CDR3: TGCGCCAGCAGCTCGGAAAGGGGCCAGAACACCATATATTTT.

This clone was counted a single time. V and J are TRBV19 and TRBJ2-1; 9 bases match TRBD1. CDR1 and CDR2 from the germline V gene are LNHDA and SQIVND (reference sequence). The CDR3 consists of 15 residues. After removal of 3 bases from V and 3 bases from J, the junction contained 3 bases not matched to a gene. The CDR3 nucleotides are TGTGCCAGTAGTATCGGACAGGGGTTCTACAATGAGCAGTTCTTC. Translating it yields CASSIGQGFYNEQFF.

This chain uses TRBV5-6 with TRBJ1-2, with 11 bases fitting TRBD1. Trimming at V came to 4 bases and at J to 3 bases, leaving 2 bases not matched to a gene. The CDR3 runs to 14 residues. Looked up from germline, CDR1 is SGHDT and CDR2 is YYEEEE. In nucleotides, the CDR3 is TGTGCCAGCAGCCCGGGACAGGGGGACTATGGCTACACCTTC. The encoded protein is CASSPGQGDYGYTF.

The chain uses TRBV4-2 and TRBJ2-1; 7 nucleotides line up with TRBD2. Germline CDR1 is LGHNA and CDR2 is YNFKEQ. The CDR3 is made up of 15 amino acids. V gave up 1 base and J gave up 7 bases; unmatched junction bases: 7. CDR3 bases: TGTGCCAGCAGCCAAGTGTGGACTAGTTCGAATGAGCAGTTCTTC. It specifies CASSQVWTSSNEQFF.